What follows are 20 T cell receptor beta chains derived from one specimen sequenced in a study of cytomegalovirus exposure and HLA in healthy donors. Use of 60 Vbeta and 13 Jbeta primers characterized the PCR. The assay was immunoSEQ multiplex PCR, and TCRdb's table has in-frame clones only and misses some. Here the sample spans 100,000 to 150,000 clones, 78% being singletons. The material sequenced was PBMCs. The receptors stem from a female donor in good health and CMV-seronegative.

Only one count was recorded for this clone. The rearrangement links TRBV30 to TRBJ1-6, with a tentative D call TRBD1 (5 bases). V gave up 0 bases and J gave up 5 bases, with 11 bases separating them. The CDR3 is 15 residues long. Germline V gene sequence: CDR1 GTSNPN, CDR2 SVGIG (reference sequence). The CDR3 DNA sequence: TGTGCCTGGAGTGTAAGGAGACAGAATAATTCACCCCTCCACTTT. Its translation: CAWSVRRQNNSPLHF.

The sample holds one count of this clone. CDR3 DNA sequence: TGTGCCAGCAAGGGGTCTGCCTCTGGAAACACCATATATTTT. Protein: CASKGSASGNTIYF. J is TRBJ1-3 and V is TRBV7-3; TRBD1 is a possible D gene (5 bases). Germline CDR1 SGHTA, CDR2 FQGTGA. V shed 7 bases and J shed 0 bases, with 10 bases lying between them. The CDR3 is 14 residues long.

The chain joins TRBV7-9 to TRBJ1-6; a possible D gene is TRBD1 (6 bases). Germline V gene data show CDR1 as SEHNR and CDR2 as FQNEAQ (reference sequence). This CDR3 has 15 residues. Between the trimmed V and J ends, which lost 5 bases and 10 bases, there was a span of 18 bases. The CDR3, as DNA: TGTGCCAGCAGCCCTCCGCCGCAGGGGAGATCACCCCTCCACTTT. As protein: CASSPPPQGRSPLHF.

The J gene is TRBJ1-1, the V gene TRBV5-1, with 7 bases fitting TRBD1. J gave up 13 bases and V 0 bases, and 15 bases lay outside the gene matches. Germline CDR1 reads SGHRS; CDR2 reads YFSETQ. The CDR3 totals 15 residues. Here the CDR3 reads CASSLADRDSGEGFF. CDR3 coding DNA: TGCGCCAGCAGCTTGGCCGACCGGGACAGCGGAGAGGGTTTCTTT.

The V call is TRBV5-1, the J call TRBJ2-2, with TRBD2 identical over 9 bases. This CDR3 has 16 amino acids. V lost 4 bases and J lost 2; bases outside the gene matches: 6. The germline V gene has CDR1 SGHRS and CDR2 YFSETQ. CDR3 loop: CASSRGGRANTGELFF. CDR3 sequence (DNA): TGCGCCAGCAGCAGGGGCGGGAGGGCCAACACCGGGGAGCTGTTTTTT.

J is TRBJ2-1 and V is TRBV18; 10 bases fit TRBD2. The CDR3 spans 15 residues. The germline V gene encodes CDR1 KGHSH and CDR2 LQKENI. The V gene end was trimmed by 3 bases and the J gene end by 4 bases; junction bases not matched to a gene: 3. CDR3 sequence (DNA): TGTGCCAGCTCACCCCCGGGACTAGCGTACAATGAGCAGTTCTTC. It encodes CASSPPGLAYNEQFF.

Here the CDR3 DNA reads TGTGCCAGTAGACTCAGGGGTCCGACTGAAGCTTTCTTT. This encodes CASRLRGPTEAFF. V and J are TRBV19 and TRBJ1-1; D may be TRBD1 (6 bases). Trimming left V 6 bases short and J 5 bases short, with 13 bases between. CDR3 length: 13 amino acids. Germline values: CDR1 LNHDA, CDR2 SQIVND (reference sequence).

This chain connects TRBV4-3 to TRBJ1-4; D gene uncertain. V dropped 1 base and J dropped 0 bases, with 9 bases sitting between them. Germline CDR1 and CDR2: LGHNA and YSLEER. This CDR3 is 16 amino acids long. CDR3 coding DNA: TGCGCCAGCAGCCAAGGGCTCCGAACAACTAATGAAAAACTGTTTTTT. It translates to CASSQGLRTTNEKLFF.

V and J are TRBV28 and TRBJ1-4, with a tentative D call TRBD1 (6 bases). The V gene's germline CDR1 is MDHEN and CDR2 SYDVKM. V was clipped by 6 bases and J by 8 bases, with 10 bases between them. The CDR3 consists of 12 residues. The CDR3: CASRPQGEKLFF. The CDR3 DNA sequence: TGTGCCAGCAGACCTCAGGGGGAAAAACTGTTTTTT. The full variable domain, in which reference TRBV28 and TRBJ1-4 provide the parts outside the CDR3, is DVKVTQSSRYLVKRTGEKVFLECVQDMDHENMFWYRQDPGLGLRLIYFSYDVKMKEKGDIPEGYSVSREKKERFSLILESASTNQTSMYLCASRPQGEKLFFGSGTQLSVL.

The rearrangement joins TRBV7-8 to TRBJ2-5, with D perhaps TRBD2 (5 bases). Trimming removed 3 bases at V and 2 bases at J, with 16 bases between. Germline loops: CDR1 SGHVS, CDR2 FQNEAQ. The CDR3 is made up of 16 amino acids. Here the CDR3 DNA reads TGTGCCAGCAGCTTTTCCCGGCTACGGGGACAAGAGACCCAGTACTTC. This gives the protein CASSFSRLRGQETQYF. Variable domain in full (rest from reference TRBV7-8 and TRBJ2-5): GAGVSQSPRYKVAKRGQDVALRCDPISGHVSLFWYQQALGQGPEFLTYFQNEAQLDKSGLPSDRFFAERPEGSVSTLKIQRTQQEDSAVYLCASSFSRLRGQETQYFGPGTRLLVL.

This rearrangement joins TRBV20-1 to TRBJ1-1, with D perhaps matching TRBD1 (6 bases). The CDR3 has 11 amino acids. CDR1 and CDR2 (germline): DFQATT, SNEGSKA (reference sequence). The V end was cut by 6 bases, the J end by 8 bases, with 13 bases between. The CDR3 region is CSAPTGDEAFF. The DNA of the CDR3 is TGCAGTGCCCCGACAGGAGACGAAGCTTTCTTT.

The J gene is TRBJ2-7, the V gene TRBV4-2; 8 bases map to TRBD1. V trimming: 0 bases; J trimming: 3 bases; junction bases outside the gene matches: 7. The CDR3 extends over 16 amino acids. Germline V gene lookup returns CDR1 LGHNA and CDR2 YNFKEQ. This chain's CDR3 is CASSQEVLGQGYEQYF. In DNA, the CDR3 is TGTGCCAGCAGCCAAGAGGTACTAGGACAGGGCTACGAGCAGTACTTC.

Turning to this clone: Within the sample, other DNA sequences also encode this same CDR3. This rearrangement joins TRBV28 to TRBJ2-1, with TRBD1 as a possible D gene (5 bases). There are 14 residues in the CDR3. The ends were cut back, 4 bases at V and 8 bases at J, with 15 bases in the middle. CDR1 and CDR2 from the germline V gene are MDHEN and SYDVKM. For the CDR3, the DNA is TGTGCCAGCAGTTCGGTAGGGGTTGGCTATGAGCAGTTCTTC. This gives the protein CASSSVGVGYEQFF. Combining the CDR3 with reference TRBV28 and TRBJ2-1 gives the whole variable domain DVKVTQSSRYLVKRTGEKVFLECVQDMDHENMFWYRQDPGLGLRLIYFSYDVKMKEKGDIPEGYSVSREKKERFSLILESASTNQTSMYLCASSSVGVGYEQFFGPGTRLTVL.

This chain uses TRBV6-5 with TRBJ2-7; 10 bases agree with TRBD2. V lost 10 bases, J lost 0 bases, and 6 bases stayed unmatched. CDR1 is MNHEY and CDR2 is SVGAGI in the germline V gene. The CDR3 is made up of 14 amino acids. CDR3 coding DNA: TGTGCCACCGCCGGACTAGCGGACTCCTACGAGCAGTACTTC. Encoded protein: CATAGLADSYEQYF.

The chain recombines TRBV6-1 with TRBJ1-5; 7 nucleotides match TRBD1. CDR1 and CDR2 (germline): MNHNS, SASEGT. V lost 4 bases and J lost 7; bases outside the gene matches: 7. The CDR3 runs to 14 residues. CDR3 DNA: TGTGCCAGCAGTGCGACAGGGCCAAGGCAGCCCCAGCATTTT. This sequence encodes CASSATGPRQPQHF.

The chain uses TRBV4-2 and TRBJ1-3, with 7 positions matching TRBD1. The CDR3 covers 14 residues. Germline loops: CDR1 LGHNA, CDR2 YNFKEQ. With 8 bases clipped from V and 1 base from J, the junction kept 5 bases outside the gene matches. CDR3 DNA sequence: TGTGCCAGCGGAGACAGGGCGTCTGGAAACACCATATATTTT. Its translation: CASGDRASGNTIYF.

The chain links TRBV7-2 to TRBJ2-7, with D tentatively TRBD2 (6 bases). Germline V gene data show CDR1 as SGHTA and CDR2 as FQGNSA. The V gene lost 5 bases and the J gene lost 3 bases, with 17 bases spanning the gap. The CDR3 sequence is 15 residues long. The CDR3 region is CASSIGPGEGYEQYF. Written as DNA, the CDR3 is TGTGCCAGCAGCATAGGCCCGGGAGAAGGCTACGAGCAGTACTTC. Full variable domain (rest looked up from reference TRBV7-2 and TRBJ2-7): GAGVSQSPSNKVTEKGKDVELRCDPISGHTALYWYRQSLGQGLEFLIYFQGNSAPDKSGLPSDRFSAERTGGSVSTLTIQRTQQEDSAVYLCASSIGPGEGYEQYFGPGTRLTVT.

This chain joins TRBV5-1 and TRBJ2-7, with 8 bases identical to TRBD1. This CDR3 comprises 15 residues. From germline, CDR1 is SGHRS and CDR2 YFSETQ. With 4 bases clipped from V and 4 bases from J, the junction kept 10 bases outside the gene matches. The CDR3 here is CASSERGQGYYEQYF. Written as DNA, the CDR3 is TGCGCCAGCAGCGAACGAGGACAGGGATATTACGAGCAGTACTTC.

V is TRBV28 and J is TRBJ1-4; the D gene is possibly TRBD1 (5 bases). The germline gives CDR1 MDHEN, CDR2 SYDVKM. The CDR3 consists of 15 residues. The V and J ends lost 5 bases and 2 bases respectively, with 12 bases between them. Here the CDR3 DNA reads TGTGCCAGCAGTCCGACAGTATCGACTAATGAAAAACTGTTTTTT. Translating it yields CASSPTVSTNEKLFF.

CDR3 sequence reads: CASRTSGRVNEQFF. The CDR3 bases are TGTGCCAGCAGGACTAGCGGGAGGGTTAATGAGCAGTTCTTC. The chain is built from TRBV5-4 and TRBJ2-1; 14 positions match TRBD2. V dropped 5 bases and J dropped 7; count of bases not matched to a gene: 2. CDR1 and CDR2 from the germline V gene are SGHNT and YYREEE (reference sequence). There are 14 residues in the CDR3.